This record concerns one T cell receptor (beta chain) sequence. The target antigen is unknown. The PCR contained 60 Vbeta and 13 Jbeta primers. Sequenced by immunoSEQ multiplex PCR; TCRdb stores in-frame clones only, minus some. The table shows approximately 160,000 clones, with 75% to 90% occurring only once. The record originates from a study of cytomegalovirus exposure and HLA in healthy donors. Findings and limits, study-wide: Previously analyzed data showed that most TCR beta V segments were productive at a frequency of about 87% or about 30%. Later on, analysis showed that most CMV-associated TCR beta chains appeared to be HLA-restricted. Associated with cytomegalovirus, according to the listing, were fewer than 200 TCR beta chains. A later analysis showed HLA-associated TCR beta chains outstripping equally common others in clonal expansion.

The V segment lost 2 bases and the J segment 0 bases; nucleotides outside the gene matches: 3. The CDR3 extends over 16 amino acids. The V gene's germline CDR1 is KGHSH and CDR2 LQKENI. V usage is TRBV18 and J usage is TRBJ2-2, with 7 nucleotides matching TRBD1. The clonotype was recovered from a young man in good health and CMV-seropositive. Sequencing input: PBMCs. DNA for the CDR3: TGTGCCAGCTCACCAGGGACAGCAGCGAACACCGGGGAGCTGTTTTTT. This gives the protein CASSPGTAANTGELFF.